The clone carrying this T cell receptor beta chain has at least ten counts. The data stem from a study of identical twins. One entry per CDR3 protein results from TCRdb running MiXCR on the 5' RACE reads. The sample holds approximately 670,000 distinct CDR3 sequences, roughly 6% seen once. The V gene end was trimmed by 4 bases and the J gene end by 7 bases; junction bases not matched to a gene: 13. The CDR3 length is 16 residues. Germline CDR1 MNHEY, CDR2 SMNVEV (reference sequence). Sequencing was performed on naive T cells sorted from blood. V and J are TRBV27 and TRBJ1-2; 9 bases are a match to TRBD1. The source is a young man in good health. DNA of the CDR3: TGTGCCAGCAGTTCGACCGACGGGACAGGGATCGTTGGCTACACCTTC. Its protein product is CASSSTDGTGIVGYTF.